The 5 T cell receptor beta chains below all came from one sample that was sequenced in a study of beta chain features in type 1 diabetes. Study-level findings and limits: All four CD4+ subsets of Type 1 diabetes patients contained TCRB CDR3s that were moderately but significantly shorter.

Expressed TCRB transcripts were sequenced, since all the RNA that had been isolated was reverse transcribed. Measured with immunoSEQ multiplex PCR; TCRdb has only the in-frame clones, and not every one. The table includes about 370,000 clones, roughly a tenth detected once. No antigen has been assigned to these receptors. Material for sequencing was central memory CD4+ T cells from blood. The origin of the receptors is a young man with type 1 diabetes.

A remark on this clone: One end of the junction fails to match germline, which may point to a read error. The V gene is TRBV7-7, the J gene TRBJ2-7; 7 nucleotides agree with TRBD1. The CDR3 consists of 13 residues. CDR1 is SSHAT and CDR2 is FNYEAQ in the germline V gene (reference sequence). CDR3 DNA: TGTGCTAGCAGCAAAGAACAGGGGTGGGAGCAGTACTTC. Translated, it gives CASSKEQGWEQYF. Variable domain in full (rest from reference TRBV7-7 and TRBJ2-7): GAGVSQSPRYKVTKRGQDVTLRCDPISSHATLYWYQQALGQGPEFLTYFNYEAQPDKSGLPSDRFSAERPEGSISTLTIQRTEQRDSAMYRCASSKEQGWEQYFGPGTRLTVT.

The chain links TRBV5-1 to TRBJ2-3, with 7 bases aligning to TRBD2. This CDR3 has 16 residues. Germline values: CDR1 SGHRS, CDR2 YFSETQ. After removal of 0 bases from V and 2 bases from J, the junction contained 6 bases not matched to a gene. The CDR3 DNA reads TGCGCCAGCAGCTTGGTCCCTAGCGGATACACAGATACGCAGTATTTT. This translates into CASSLVPSGYTDTQYF.

This clone was observed a handful of times. V gene TRBV30 combines with J gene TRBJ1-4; 7 bases are a match to TRBD1. The germline gives CDR1 GTSNPN, CDR2 SVGIG (reference sequence). This CDR3 has 15 residues. The ends lost 3 bases at V and 5 bases at J; junction bases unmatched: 9. Here the CDR3 DNA reads TGTGCCTGGAGAGCCTGGGGACAGATGAATGAAAAACTGTTTTTT. It translates to CAWRAWGQMNEKLFF.

The CDR3 is CASSPDYRGDYGYTF. The CDR3 coding sequence is TGTGCCAGCAGTCCCGATTACAGGGGCGACTATGGCTACACCTTC. The J gene is TRBJ1-2, the V gene TRBV27; 7 bases agree with TRBD1. CDR3 length: 15 amino acids. Germline CDR1 MNHEY, CDR2 SMNVEV (reference sequence). Trimming cost V 5 bases and J 3 bases; bases outside gene matches: 9.

This clone was picked up many times. The chain has TRBV2 and TRBJ1-5; D is ambiguous. Looked up from germline, CDR1 is SNHLY and CDR2 is FYNNEI. Trimming pared 10 bases from V and 3 bases from J, leaving 13 bases between. The CDR3 sequence is 13 residues long. CDR3 bases: TGTGCCACCGGGTCTGGGCTCAATCAGCCCCAGCATTTT. The encoded protein is CATGSGLNQPQHF.